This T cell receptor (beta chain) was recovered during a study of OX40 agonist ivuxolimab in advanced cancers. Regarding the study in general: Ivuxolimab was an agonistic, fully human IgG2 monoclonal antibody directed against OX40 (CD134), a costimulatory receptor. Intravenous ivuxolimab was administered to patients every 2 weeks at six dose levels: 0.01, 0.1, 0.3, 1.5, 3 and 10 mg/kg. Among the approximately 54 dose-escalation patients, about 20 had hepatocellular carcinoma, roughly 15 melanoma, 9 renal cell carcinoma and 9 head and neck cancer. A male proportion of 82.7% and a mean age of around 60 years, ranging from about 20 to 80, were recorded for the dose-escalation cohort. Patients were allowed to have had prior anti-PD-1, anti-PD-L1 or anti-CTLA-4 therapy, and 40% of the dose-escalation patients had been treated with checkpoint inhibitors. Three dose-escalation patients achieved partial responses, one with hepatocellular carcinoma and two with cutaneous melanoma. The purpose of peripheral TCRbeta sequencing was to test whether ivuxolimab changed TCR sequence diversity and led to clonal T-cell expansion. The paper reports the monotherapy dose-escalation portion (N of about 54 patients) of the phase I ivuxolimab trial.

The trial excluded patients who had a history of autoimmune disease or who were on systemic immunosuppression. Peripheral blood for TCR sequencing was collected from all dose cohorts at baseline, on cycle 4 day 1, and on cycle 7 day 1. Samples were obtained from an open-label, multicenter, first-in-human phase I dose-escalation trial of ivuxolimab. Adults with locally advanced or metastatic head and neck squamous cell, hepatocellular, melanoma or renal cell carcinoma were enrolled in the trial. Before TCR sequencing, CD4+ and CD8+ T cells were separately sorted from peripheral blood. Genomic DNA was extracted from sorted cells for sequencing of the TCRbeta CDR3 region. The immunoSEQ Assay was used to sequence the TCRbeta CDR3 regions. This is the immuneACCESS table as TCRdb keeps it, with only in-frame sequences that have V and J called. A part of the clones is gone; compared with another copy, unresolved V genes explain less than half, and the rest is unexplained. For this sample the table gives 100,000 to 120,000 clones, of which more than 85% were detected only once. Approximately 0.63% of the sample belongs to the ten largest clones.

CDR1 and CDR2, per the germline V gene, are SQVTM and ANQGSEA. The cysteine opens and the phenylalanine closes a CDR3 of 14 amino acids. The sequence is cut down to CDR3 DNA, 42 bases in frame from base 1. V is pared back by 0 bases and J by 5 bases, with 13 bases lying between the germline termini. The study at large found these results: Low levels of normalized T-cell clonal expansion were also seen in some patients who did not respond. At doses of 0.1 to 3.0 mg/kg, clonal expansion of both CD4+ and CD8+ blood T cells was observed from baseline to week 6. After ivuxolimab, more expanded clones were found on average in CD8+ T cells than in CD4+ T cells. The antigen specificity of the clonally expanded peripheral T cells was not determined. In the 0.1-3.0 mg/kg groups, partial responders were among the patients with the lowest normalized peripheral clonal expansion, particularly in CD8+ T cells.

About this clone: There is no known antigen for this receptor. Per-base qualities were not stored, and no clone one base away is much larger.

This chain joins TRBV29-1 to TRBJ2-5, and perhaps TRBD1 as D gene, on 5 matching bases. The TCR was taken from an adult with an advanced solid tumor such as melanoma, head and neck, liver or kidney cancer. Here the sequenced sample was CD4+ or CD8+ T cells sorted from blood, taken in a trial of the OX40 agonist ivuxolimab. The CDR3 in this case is CSVEENQGKETQYF. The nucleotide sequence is TGCAGCGTTGAAGAGAACCAGGGAAAGGAGACCCAGTACTTC.